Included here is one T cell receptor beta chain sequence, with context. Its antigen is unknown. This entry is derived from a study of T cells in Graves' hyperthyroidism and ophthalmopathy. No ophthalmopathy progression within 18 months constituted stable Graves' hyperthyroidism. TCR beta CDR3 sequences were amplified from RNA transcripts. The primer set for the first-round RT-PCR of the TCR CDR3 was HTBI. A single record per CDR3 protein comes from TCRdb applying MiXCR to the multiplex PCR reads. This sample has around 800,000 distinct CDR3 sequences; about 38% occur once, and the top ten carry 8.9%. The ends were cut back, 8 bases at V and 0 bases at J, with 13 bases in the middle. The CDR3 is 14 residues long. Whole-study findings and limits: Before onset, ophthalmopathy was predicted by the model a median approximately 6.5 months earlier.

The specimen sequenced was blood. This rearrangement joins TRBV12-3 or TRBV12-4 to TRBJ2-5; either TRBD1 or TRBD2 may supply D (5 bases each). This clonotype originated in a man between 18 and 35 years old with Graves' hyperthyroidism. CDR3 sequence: CASARGEYQETQYF. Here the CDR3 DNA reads TGTGCCAGCGCTAGAGGGGAGTACCAAGAGACCCAGTACTTC.